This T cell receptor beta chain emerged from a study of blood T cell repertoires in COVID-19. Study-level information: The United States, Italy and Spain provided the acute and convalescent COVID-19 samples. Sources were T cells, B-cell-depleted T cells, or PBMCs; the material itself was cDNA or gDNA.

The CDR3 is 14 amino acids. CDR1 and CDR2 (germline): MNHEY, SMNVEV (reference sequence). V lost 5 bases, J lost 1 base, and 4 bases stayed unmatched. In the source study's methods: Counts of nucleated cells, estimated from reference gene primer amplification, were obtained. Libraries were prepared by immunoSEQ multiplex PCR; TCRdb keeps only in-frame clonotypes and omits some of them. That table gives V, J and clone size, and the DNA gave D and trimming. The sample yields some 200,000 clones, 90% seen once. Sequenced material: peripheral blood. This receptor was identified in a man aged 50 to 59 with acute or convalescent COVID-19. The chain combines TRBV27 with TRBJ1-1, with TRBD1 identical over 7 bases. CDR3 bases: TGTGCCAGCAGTCTAAGGGGGCAGAACACTGAAGCTTTCTTT. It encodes CASSLRGQNTEAFF.